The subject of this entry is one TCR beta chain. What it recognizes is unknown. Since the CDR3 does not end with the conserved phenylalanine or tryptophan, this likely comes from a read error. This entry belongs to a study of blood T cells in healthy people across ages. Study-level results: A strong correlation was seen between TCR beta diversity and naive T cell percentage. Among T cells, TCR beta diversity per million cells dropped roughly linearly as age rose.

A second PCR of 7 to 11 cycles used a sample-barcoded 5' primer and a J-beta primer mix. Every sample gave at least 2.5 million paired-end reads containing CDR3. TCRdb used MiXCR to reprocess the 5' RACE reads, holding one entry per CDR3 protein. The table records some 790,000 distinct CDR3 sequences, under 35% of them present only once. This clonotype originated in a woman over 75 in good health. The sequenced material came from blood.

As DNA, the CDR3 is TGCGCCAGCAGCTTGGAGGCATCCAACTATGGCTACACCCTC. Protein sequence: CASSLEASNYGYTL. The genes are TRBV5-1 and TRBJ1-2; D gene unclear. From germline, CDR1 is SGHRS and CDR2 YFSETQ. V lost 0 bases and J lost 2, with 8 bases in between. CDR3 length: 14 residues.